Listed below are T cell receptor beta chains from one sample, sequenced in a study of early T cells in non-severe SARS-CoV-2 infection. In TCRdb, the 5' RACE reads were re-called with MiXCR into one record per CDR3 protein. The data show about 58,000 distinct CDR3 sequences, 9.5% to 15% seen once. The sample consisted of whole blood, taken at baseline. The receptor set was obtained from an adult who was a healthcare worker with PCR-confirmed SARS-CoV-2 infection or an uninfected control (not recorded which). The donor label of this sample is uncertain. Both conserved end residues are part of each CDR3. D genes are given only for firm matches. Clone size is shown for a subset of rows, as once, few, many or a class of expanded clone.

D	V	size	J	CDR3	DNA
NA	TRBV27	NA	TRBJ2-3	CASSDWQDRGQSTDTQYF	TGTGCCAGCAGCGATTGGCAGGACAGAGGTCAAAGCACAGATACGCAGTATTTT
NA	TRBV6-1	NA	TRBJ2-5	CASSAYGGDETQYF	TGTGCCAGCAGTGCGTATGGAGGAGATGAGACCCAGTACTTC
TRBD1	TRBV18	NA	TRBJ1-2	CASSPRTGRGHGYTF	TGTGCCAGCTCACCCCGGACAGGGAGAGGACATGGCTACACCTTC
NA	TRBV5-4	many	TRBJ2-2	CASSLDEVGELFF	TGTGCCAGCAGCTTGGATGAGGTGGGGGAGCTGTTTTTT
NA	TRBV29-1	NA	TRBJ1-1	CQGQQNTEAFF	TGCCAAGGACAGCAGAACACTGAAGCTTTCTTT
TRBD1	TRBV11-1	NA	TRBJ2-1	CASSINRGRDNEQFF	TGTGCCAGCAGCATAAACAGGGGGCGAGACAATGAGCAGTTCTTC
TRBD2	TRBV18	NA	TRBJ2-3	CASSPPSLRGGTDTQYF	TGTGCCAGCTCACCACCGTCACTGCGGGGGGGCACAGATACGCAGTATTTT
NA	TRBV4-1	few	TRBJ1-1	CASSTHRDTEAFF	TGCGCCAGCAGCACGCACAGGGACACTGAAGCTTTCTTT
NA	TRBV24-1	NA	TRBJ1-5	CATSDRNRDNQPQHF	TGTGCCACCAGTGACCGGAACAGGGACAATCAGCCCCAGCATTTT
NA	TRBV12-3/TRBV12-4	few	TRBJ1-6	CASRAGGQSPLHF	TGTGCCAGCAGGGCGGGGGGTCAATCACCCCTCCACTTT
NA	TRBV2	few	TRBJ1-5	CASSVEGSNQPQHF	TGTGCCAGCAGTGTCGAGGGTAGCAATCAGCCCCAGCATTTT
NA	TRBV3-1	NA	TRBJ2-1	CASSQMGASYNEQFF	TGTGCCAGCAGCCAAATGGGGGCCTCCTACAATGAGCAGTTCTTC
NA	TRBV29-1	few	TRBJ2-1	CSVDKGLVNEQFF	TGCAGCGTTGACAAGGGTCTTGTCAATGAGCAGTTCTTC
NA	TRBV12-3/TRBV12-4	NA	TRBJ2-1	CASRGGFISYNEQFF	TGTGCCAGCAGGGGTGGTTTCATCTCCTACAATGAGCAGTTCTTC
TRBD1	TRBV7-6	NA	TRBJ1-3	CASSPETGKLANTIYF	TGTGCCAGCAGCCCTGAGACAGGGAAACTTGCAAACACCATATATTTT
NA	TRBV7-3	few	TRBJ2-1	CASSLTPQRSYNEQFF	TGTGCCAGCAGCTTAACTCCCCAGCGGAGCTACAATGAGCAGTTCTTC
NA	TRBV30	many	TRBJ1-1	CAWQWDPNTEAFF	TGTGCCTGGCAATGGGACCCGAACACTGAAGCTTTCTTT
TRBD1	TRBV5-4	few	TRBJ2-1	CASSQGQGAGNEQFF	TGTGCCAGCAGCCAGGGACAGGGGGCTGGCAATGAGCAGTTCTTC
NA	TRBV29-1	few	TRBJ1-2	CSVGADYGYTF	TGCAGCGTCGGGGCAGACTATGGCTACACCTTC
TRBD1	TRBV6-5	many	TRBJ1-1	CASNQDRASEAFF	TGTGCCAGCAACCAGGACAGGGCCTCCGAAGCTTTCTTT
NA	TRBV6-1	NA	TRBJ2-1	CASSEIDPSRVEQFF	TGTGCCAGCAGTGAAATTGATCCTAGTAGGGTTGAGCAGTTCTTC
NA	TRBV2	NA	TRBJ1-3	CASRVQGGNTIYF	TGTGCCAGCAGGGTACAAGGAGGAAACACCATATATTTT
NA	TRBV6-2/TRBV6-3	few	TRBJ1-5	CASSLNTTPQHF	TGTGCCAGCAGTTTGAACACGACGCCCCAGCATTTT
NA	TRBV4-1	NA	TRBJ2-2	CASSLWFGQNTGELFF	TGCGCCAGCAGCTTGTGGTTCGGACAGAACACCGGGGAGCTGTTTTTT
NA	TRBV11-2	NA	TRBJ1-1	CASISASPGAAFF	TGTGCCAGCATCTCCGCTTCCCCAGGGGCCGCTTTCTTT
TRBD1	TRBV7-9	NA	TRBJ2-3	CASSSLTGTDTQYF	TGTGCCAGCAGCTCATTGACAGGGACAGATACGCAGTATTTT
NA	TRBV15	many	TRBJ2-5	CATSRDRVVTEETQYF	TGTGCCACCAGCAGAGATCGAGTAGTTACAGAAGAGACCCAGTACTTC
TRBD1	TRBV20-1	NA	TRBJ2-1	CSAERGQSYNEQFF	TGCAGTGCGGAGAGGGGACAGAGTTACAATGAGCAGTTCTTC
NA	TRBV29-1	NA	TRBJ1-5	CSLRVREAPGSNQPQHF	TGCAGCCTCCGAGTTAGGGAGGCTCCGGGTAGCAATCAGCCCCAGCATTTT
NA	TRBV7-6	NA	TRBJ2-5	CASSPQGWFVETQYF	TGTGCCAGCAGCCCACAGGGATGGTTCGTGGAGACCCAGTACTTC
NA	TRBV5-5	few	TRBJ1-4	CASSLFLGAVGDEKLFF	TGTGCCAGCAGCTTGTTCCTTGGGGCAGTTGGGGATGAAAAACTGTTTTTT
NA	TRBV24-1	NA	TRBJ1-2	CATSDLHRAYTF	TGTGCCACCAGTGATTTGCATCGAGCCTACACCTTC
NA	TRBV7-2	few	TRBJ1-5	CASSYQGNQPQHF	TGTGCCAGCAGTTATCAGGGAAATCAGCCCCAGCATTTT
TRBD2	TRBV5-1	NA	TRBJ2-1	CASSPQNGGAYEQFF	TGCGCCAGCAGCCCCCAGAACGGGGGGGCATATGAGCAGTTCTTC
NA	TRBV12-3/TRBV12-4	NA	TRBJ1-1	CASSRQLNTEAFF	TGTGCCAGCAGTAGACAACTTAACACTGAAGCTTTCTTT